A single sample gave rise to the 29 T cell receptor beta chains below, sequenced in a study of blood T cell repertoires in COVID-19. The protocol was immunoSEQ multiplex PCR, while the TCRdb copy is restricted to in-frame clones and leaves out a portion. The data contain under 400,000 clones, approximately 89% of them singletons. Sequenced sample: PBMCs or T cells enriched from blood (not recorded which). The origin of the receptors is a man aged 35 to 55 in a cohort exposed to, infected with or recovered from COVID-19 (not recorded which).

This clone appeared once. The V and J genes are TRBV30 and TRBJ2-7; 7 nucleotides align to TRBD1. The CDR3 extends over 15 amino acids. Germline-derived CDR1 and CDR2 are GTSNPN and SVGIG (reference sequence). With V trimmed by 2 bases and J by 3 bases, 10 bases remained unmatched. The CDR3 coding sequence is TGTGCCTGGAGTTTTAAGACAGGGACAAGCTACGAGCAGTACTTC. Translating gives CAWSFKTGTSYEQYF.

Only a few counts were recorded for this clone. V usage is TRBV15 and J usage is TRBJ2-1; TRBD2 is a possible D gene (6 bases). This CDR3 is built from 15 residues. The germline gives CDR1 LNHNV, CDR2 YYDKDF (reference sequence). V was clipped by 5 bases and J by 2 bases, with 13 bases between them. CDR3 region: CATSHGGTPYNEQFF. The CDR3 coding sequence is TGTGCCACCAGCCATGGCGGGACCCCCTACAATGAGCAGTTCTTC.

CDR3 coding DNA: TGTGCCAGTAGTCCAAAACGGACAGTTTCTGGCGAGCAGTACTTC. Its protein is CASSPKRTVSGEQYF. V and J are TRBV19 and TRBJ2-7; perhaps TRBD1 as D (6 bases). The CDR3 spans 15 residues. From germline, CDR1 is LNHDA and CDR2 SQIVND (reference sequence). Trimming removed 5 bases from V and 6 bases from J, with 20 bases in between.

This clone was recorded only once. This chain connects TRBV11-1 to TRBJ1-3, with a tentative D call TRBD1 (5 bases). Germline V lookup: CDR1 SGHAT, CDR2 FQDESV (reference sequence). The germline V and J ends were trimmed by 3 bases and 2 bases, with 5 bases remaining between them. CDR3 length: 13 residues. The CDR3 here is CASSLGPGNTIYF. The CDR3 nucleotides are TGTGCCAGCAGCTTGGGGCCTGGAAACACCATATATTTT.

The V call is TRBV19, the J call TRBJ1-4, with D maybe TRBD1 (5 bases). The CDR3 runs to 14 residues. Between the trimmed V and J ends, which lost 8 bases and 0 bases, there was a span of 10 bases. From germline, CDR1 is LNHDA and CDR2 SQIVND (reference sequence). CDR3 sequence (DNA): TGTGCCAGTTCCGACAGATCAACTAATGAAAAACTGTTTTTT. Translated, it gives CASSDRSTNEKLFF.

V gene TRBV28 combines with J gene TRBJ2-7; TRBD1 aligns across 12 bases. Germline CDR1 and CDR2: MDHEN and SYDVKM. V lost 1 base and J lost 2; bases outside the gene matches: 3. The CDR3 runs 16 residues. The CDR3 protein is CASSLLGQGAAYEQYF. The CDR3 nucleotides are TGTGCCAGCAGTTTATTGGGACAGGGGGCGGCCTACGAGCAGTACTTC.

The chain has TRBV6-6 and TRBJ1-4, with 7 bases identical to TRBD1. Germline lookup yields CDR1 MNHNY and CDR2 SVGAGI (reference sequence). The CDR3 runs to 15 residues. V dropped 5 bases and J dropped 3; count of bases not matched to a gene: 6. The CDR3 here is CASSQTGAANEKLFF. In nucleotides, the CDR3 is TGTGCCAGCAGTCAAACAGGGGCCGCTAATGAAAAACTGTTTTTT.

The J gene is TRBJ2-1, the V gene TRBV4-1; D is possibly TRBD2 (6 bases). The V end was cut by 1 base, the J end by 3 bases, with 10 bases between. The CDR3 has 15 residues. CDR1 and CDR2 (germline): MGHRA, YSYEKL. CDR3 sequence reads: CASSQGAGIYNEQFF. CDR3 in DNA: TGCGCCAGCAGCCAAGGGGCGGGGATCTACAATGAGCAGTTCTTC.

The chain links TRBV10-1 to TRBJ2-2; no reliable D call. The V end was cut by 2 bases, the J end by 7 bases, with 11 bases between. The V gene's germline CDR1 is WNHNN and CDR2 SYGVQD (reference sequence). The CDR3 runs to 14 residues. CDR3 amino acids: CASSEAAQVGELFF. The DNA for the CDR3 is TGCGCCAGCAGTGAGGCTGCTCAGGTCGGGGAGCTGTTTTTT.

The chain combines TRBV25-1 with TRBJ1-2; D is perhaps TRBD1 (5 bases). V lost 3 bases and J 0 bases, leaving 11 bases between the germline ends. Germline-derived CDR1 and CDR2 are MGHDK and SYGVNS. This CDR3 has 15 amino acids. The CDR3 coding sequence is TGTGCCAGCAGTGACCGACAGACTGCTAACTATGGCTACACCTTC. Residues: CASSDRQTANYGYTF.

This rearrangement joins TRBV5-1 to TRBJ1-2, with 8 bases lining up with TRBD1. This CDR3 is built from 14 residues. The germline CDR1 and CDR2 sequences are SGHRS and YFSETQ. V shed 2 bases and J 6 bases; nucleotides not matched to a gene: 6. CDR3 in DNA: TGCGCCAGCAGCTTACCACAGGGGGAGGATGGCTACACCTTC. Amino acids: CASSLPQGEDGYTF.

This chain links TRBV29-1 with TRBJ2-2; 7 bases line up with TRBD2. This CDR3 region has 16 residues. Germline values: CDR1 SQVTM, CDR2 ANQGSEA. Unmatched junction bases numbered 14, after V lost 1 base and J lost 9 bases. The CDR3: CSVEASVDLGGRELFF. CDR3 DNA: TGCAGCGTTGAAGCATCTGTCGACTTGGGGGGGAGGGAGCTGTTTTTT.

The V and J genes are TRBV9 and TRBJ2-1; 7 bases map to TRBD2. The CDR3 totals 15 residues. V was clipped by 4 bases and J by 6 bases; unmatched bases: 10. Germline V gene lookup returns CDR1 SGDLS and CDR2 YYNGEE. CDR3 DNA sequence: TGTGCCAGCAGCTCCCAGCCGACTAGCCTCAATGAGCAGTTCTTC. This codes for CASSSQPTSLNEQFF.

The chain uses TRBV7-2 and TRBJ1-2; 7 bases are a match to TRBD1. This CDR3 contains 14 residues. The ends lost 5 bases at V and 8 bases at J; junction bases unmatched: 11. The germline V gene has CDR1 SGHTA and CDR2 FQGNSA. In DNA form, the CDR3 reads TGTGCCAGCAGCCCCCAACAGGGGATCGCAGGCTACACCTTC. Encoded protein: CASSPQQGIAGYTF.

CDR3 loop: CASSIVGGRASSYNEQFF. CDR3 DNA: TGTGCCAGTAGTATAGTCGGCGGGAGGGCGAGCTCCTACAATGAGCAGTTCTTC. The chain carries TRBV19 and TRBJ2-1, with TRBD2 matching 9 bases. The germline V gene has CDR1 LNHDA and CDR2 SQIVND (reference sequence). The trim removed 1 base at V and 0 bases at J, leaving 7 bases unmatched. The CDR3 is 18 residues long. Together with reference TRBV19 and TRBJ2-1, the CDR3 gives the full variable domain: DGGITQSPKYLFRKEGQNVTLSCEQNLNHDAMYWYRQDPGQGLRLIYYSQIVNDFQKGDIAEGYSVSREKKESFPLTVTSAQKNPTAFYLCASSIVGGRASSYNEQFFGPGTRLTVL.

The rearrangement links TRBV12-3 or TRBV12-4 to TRBJ1-5; TRBD1 might be the D (6 bases). CDR3 size: 13 residues. Trimming pared 6 bases from V and 3 bases from J, leaving 9 bases between. The CDR3 loop is CASRDSNNQPQHF. The CDR3, as DNA: TGTGCCAGCAGGGACAGTAACAATCAGCCCCAGCATTTT.

The chain couples TRBV7-2 to TRBJ2-6; D not certain. The germline V and J ends were trimmed by 5 bases and 0 bases, with 8 bases remaining between them. CDR3 length equals 15 residues. Germline values: CDR1 SGHTA, CDR2 FQGNSA. CDR3 bases: TGTGCCAGCAGCCCGTCGGTCTCTGGGGCCAACGTCCTGACTTTC. The encoded protein is CASSPSVSGANVLTF. The full variable domain, with the rest looked up from reference TRBV7-2 and TRBJ2-6, is GAGVSQSPSNKVTEKGKDVELRCDPISGHTALYWYRQSLGQGLEFLIYFQGNSAPDKSGLPSDRFSAERTGGSVSTLTIQRTQQEDSAVYLCASSPSVSGANVLTFGAGSRLTVL.

The CDR3 loop reads CASSPGQYNSPLHF. The CDR3 region has the DNA TGCGCCAGCAGCCCTGGACAGTATAATTCACCCCTCCACTTT. This chain joins TRBV5-1 and TRBJ1-6, with a possible D match to TRBD1 (6 bases). The CDR3 is 14 residues long. The V gene lost 4 bases and the J gene lost 4 bases, with 9 bases spanning the gap. CDR1 is SGHRS, CDR2 YFSETQ, per germline. Based on the CDR3 plus reference TRBV5-1 and TRBJ1-6, the full variable domain is KAGVTQTPRYLIKTRGQQVTLSCSPISGHRSVSWYQQTPGQGLQFLFEYFSETQRNKGNFPGRFSGRQFSNSRSEMNVSTLELGDSALYLCASSPGQYNSPLHFGNGTRLTVT.

The V gene is TRBV28, the J gene TRBJ2-7; 11 positions agree with TRBD2. V trimming: 6 bases; J trimming: 0 bases; junction bases outside the gene matches: 4. CDR3 size: 15 residues. Per germline, CDR1 MDHEN and CDR2 SYDVKM. This CDR3 reads CASSRTSGSSYEQYF. CDR3 nucleotides: TGTGCCAGCAGCCGTACTAGCGGGAGCTCCTACGAGCAGTACTTC.

V is TRBV19 and J is TRBJ1-4; the match to TRBD1 covers 8 bases. The V gene's germline CDR1 is LNHDA and CDR2 SQIVND (reference sequence). Trimming took 4 bases from V and 8 from J; bases not matched to a gene: 9. The CDR3 totals 15 residues. The CDR3 DNA reads TGTGCCAGTAGTACGCACAGGGGGGTAGAGGAAAAACTGTTTTTT. This translates into CASSTHRGVEEKLFF.

The chain has TRBV7-6 and TRBJ2-5; no clear D. The CDR3 extends over 13 amino acids. V lost 2 bases, J lost 4 bases, and 8 bases lay in between. In germline, CDR1 is SGHVS, CDR2 FNYEAQ. Here the CDR3 reads CASSLTEIETQYF. In DNA, the CDR3 is TGTGCCAGCAGCTTAACCGAGATAGAGACCCAGTACTTC.

The chain couples TRBV27 to TRBJ1-5; 10 bases are a match to TRBD1. The CDR3 runs to 16 residues. Trimming took 6 bases from V and 2 from J; bases not matched to a gene: 7. Germline CDR1 and CDR2: MNHEY and SMNVEV (reference sequence). CDR3 DNA sequence: TGTGCCAGCAGATCATTCGGGACAGGGGGCAATCAGCCCCAGCATTTT. As protein: CASRSFGTGGNQPQHF.

The gene calls are TRBV5-1 and TRBJ1-5; D is possibly TRBD1 (5 bases). Germline V gene data show CDR1 as SGHRS and CDR2 as YFSETQ. Trimming took 0 bases from V and 7 from J, leaving 14 bases between them. This CDR3 region has 15 residues. The CDR3 bases are TGCGCCAGCAGCTTGGATACAGGCCTAGGACAGCCCCAGCATTTT. It codes for CASSLDTGLGQPQHF.

The rearrangement joins TRBV3-1 (or the pseudogene TRBV3-2) to TRBJ1-3; tentatively, D is TRBD1 (5 bases). CDR1 and CDR2 from the germline V gene are LGHDT and YNNKEL (reference sequence). The germline V and J ends were trimmed by 3 bases and 4 bases, with 22 bases remaining between them. The CDR3 is 18 residues long. CDR3 protein: CASSHGRFGSGIGNTIYF. The CDR3 region has the DNA TGTGCCAGCAGCCACGGCCGATTCGGCTCAGGGATCGGAAACACCATATATTTT.

This clone has only one observation. V is TRBV24-1 and J is TRBJ2-3; 9 positions match TRBD1. With 5 bases clipped from V and 4 bases from J, the junction kept 6 bases outside the gene matches. The CDR3 covers 15 residues. From germline, CDR1 is KGHDR and CDR2 SFDVKD. The CDR3 DNA reads as TGTGCCACCAGTGGGCCGGGACAGGGCCCAGATACGCAGTATTTT. The encoded protein is CATSGPGQGPDTQYF.

The CDR3 region has the DNA TGTGCCAGCAGCCAAGAAGGGACAGGCTTACAAGAGACCCAGTACTTC. The encoded protein is CASSQEGTGLQETQYF. This chain connects TRBV3-1 (or the pseudogene TRBV3-2) to TRBJ2-5, with TRBD1 identical over 8 bases. From germline, CDR1 is LGHDT and CDR2 YNNKEL (reference sequence). The J segment lost 2 bases and the V segment lost 0 bases, leaving 5 bases of the junction unmatched. The length of the CDR3 is 16 residues.

The chain employs TRBV6-1 and TRBJ2-7, with 12 bases matching TRBD2. This CDR3 is built from 16 residues. Germline lookup yields CDR1 MNHNS and CDR2 SASEGT. The junction had 4 bases not matched to a gene; V was cut back by 2 bases and J by 2 bases. Here the CDR3 DNA reads TGTGCCAGCAGTGAATTACTAGCGGGAGGACCCTACGAGCAGTACTTC. Its translation: CASSELLAGGPYEQYF.

This rearrangement joins TRBV4-1 to TRBJ2-1, with 8 positions matching TRBD2. This CDR3 region has 15 residues. V lost 3 bases and J lost 0; bases outside the gene matches: 1. Germline assignment: CDR1 MGHRA and CDR2 YSYEKL. The CDR3 DNA sequence: TGCGCCAGCAGCCATACTAGCGGCTCCTACAATGAGCAGTTCTTC. Translated, it gives CASSHTSGSYNEQFF.

The chain links TRBV6-5 to TRBJ1-3; D might be TRBD1 (6 bases). The germline V gene has CDR1 MNHEY and CDR2 SVGAGI. The CDR3 spans 15 residues. The V gene lost 1 base and the J gene lost 3 bases, with 10 bases spanning the gap. The CDR3 bases are TGTGCCAGCAGTTACTGGGGCAGGGGTGGAAACACCATATATTTT. Encoded protein: CASSYWGRGGNTIYF.